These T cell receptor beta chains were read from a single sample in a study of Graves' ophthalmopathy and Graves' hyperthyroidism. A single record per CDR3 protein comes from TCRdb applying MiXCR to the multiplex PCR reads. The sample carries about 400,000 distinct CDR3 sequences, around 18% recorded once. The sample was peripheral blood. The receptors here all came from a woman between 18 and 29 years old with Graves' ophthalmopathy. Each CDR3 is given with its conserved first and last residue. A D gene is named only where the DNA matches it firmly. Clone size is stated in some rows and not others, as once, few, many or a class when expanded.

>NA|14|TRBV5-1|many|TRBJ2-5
TGCGCCAGCAGCTTGTTACCCTTTCAAGAGACCCAGTACTTC
CASSLLPFQETQYF
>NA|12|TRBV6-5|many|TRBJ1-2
TGTGCCAGCAGTTACGGGGCGGGTGGCTACACCTTC
CASSYGAGGYTF
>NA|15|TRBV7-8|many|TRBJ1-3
TGTGCCAGCAGCAGGGGACGGCTCTCTGGAAACACCATATATTTT
CASSRGRLSGNTIYF
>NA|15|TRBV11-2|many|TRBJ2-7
TGTGCCAGCAGCCCCCGGGAGCTACCCACCTACGAGCAGTACTTC
CASSPRELPTYEQYF
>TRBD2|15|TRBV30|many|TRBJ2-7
TGTGCCTGGAGTTTAGGGACTAGCGGGAGGAACGAGCAGTACTTC
CAWSLGTSGRNEQYF
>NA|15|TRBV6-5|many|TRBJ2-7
TGTGCCAGCAGTTGGTCTTGGGCGGGTTCCTACGAGCAGTACTTC
CASSWSWAGSYEQYF
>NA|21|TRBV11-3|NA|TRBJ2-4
TGTGCCAGCAGCTCATCCATCCGGGACAAGAGCTATCAACTGGCCAAAAACATTCAGTACTTC
CASSSSIRDKSYQLAKNIQYF
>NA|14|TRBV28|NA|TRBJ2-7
TGTGCCAGCAGTGTTATCCTCCCGGGCTACGAGCAGTACTTC
CASSVILPGYEQYF
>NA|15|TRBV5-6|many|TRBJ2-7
TGTGCCAGCAGCTTGGGAGACGTCAGGCCCTACGAGCAGTACTTC
CASSLGDVRPYEQYF
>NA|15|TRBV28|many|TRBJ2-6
TGTGCCAGCAACGTTAGGGTCTCTGGGGCCAACGTCCTGACTTTC
CASNVRVSGANVLTF
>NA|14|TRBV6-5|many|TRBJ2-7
TGTGCCAGCAGTTACTCGAGGGTCGCGAACGAGCAGTACTTC
CASSYSRVANEQYF
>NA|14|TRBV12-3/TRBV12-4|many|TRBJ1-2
TGTGCCAGCAGTTTCGTCGGGATGGACTATGGCTACACCTTC
CASSFVGMDYGYTF
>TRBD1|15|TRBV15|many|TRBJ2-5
TGTGCCACCAGCAGATCGACAGGGGTTCAGGAGACCCAGTACTTC
CATSRSTGVQETQYF
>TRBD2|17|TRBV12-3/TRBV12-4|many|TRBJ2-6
TGTGCCAGCAGTTATAAACCGGGGGGCTCTGGGGCCAACGTCCTGACTTTC
CASSYKPGGSGANVLTF
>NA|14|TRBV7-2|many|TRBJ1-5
TGTGCCAGCAGCTTAGGGAGGGCCAATCAGCCCCAGCATTTT
CASSLGRANQPQHF
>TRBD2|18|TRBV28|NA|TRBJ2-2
TGTGCCAGCAGTTCGAGACTAGCGGTCCTCCCGAACACCGGGGAGCTGTTTTTT
CASSSRLAVLPNTGELFF
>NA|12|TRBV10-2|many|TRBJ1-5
TGCGCCAGCAGTGAGATGGGTCAGCCCCAGCATTTT
CASSEMGQPQHF
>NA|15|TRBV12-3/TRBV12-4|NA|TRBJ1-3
TGTGCCAGCAGAGACCAGGCCCTCTCTGGAAACACCATATATTTT
CASRDQALSGNTIYF
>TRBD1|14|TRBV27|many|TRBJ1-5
TGTGCCAGCAGTTTCGAGCAGGGGGCACAGCCCCAGCATTTT
CASSFEQGAQPQHF
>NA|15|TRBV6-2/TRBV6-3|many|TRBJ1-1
TGTGCCAGCAGTTACTCGGGACATATGAACACTGAAGCTTTCTTT
CASSYSGHMNTEAFF
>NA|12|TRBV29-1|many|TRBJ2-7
TGCAGCGTTATGTCAGGGCCGTACGAGCAGTACTTC
CSVMSGPYEQYF
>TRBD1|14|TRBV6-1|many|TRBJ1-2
TGTGCCAGCAGACCCGAGGGGACAGGGTATGGCTACACCTTC
CASRPEGTGYGYTF
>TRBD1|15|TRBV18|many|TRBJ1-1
TGTGCCAGCTCACCGACAGGGGACATGAACACTGAAGCTTTCTTT
CASSPTGDMNTEAFF
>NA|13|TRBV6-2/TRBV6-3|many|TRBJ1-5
TGTGCCAGCAGTTTGGCAGCCAATCAGCCCCAGCATTTT
CASSLAANQPQHF
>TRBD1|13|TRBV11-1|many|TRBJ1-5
TGTGCCAGCAGCTCGGACAGGGGCCAGCCCCAGCATTTT
CASSSDRGQPQHF
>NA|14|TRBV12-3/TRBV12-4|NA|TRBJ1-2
TGTGCCAGCGGGGAACAGGGTCCGCGTGGTGGCTACACCTTC
CASGEQGPRGGYTF
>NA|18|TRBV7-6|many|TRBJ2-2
TGTGCCAGCAGCTCCCCAGGGGCATGGGTTTTCAACACCGGGGAGCTGTTTTTT
CASSSPGAWVFNTGELFF
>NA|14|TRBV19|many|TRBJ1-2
TGTGCCAGTAGTAAGGGGGGCTTCAACTATGGCTACACCTTC
CASSKGGFNYGYTF
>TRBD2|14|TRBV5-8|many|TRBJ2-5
TGTGCCAGCAGCTTGAAGTCTACTCGGGGGGCCCAGTACTTC
CASSLKSTRGAQYF
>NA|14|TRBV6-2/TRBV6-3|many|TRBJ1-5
TGTGCCAGCACCGATCCAAGACTCAATCAGCCCCAGCATTTT
CASTDPRLNQPQHF
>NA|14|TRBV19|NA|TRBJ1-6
TGTGCCAGTAACAGGGAGAAGGGTAATTCACCCCTCCACTTT
CASNREKGNSPLHF
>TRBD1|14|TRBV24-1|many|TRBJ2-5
TGTGCCACCAGTGATTTCAGGGGGCAAGAGACCCAGTACTTC
CATSDFRGQETQYF
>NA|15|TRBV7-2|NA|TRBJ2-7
TGTGCCAGCAGCCCGGGACTGGATAGCTTAAGCGAGCAGTACTTC
CASSPGLDSLSEQYF
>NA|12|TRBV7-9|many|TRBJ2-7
TGTGCCAGCAGCTTAGGACTGCCGGAGCAGTACTTC
CASSLGLPEQYF
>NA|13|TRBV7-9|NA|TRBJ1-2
TGTGCCAGCAGCCCTACAGACGGCTATGGCTACACCTTC
CASSPTDGYGYTF
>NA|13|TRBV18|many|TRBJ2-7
TGTGCCAGCTCACCACAACTAGGATACGAGCAGTACTTC
CASSPQLGYEQYF
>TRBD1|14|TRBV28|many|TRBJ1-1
TGTGCCAGCAGATCGACAGGGGGCGGGACTGAAGCTTTCTTT
CASRSTGGGTEAFF
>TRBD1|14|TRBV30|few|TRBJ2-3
TGTGCCTGGAGTCCGGGGCAGGGGACAGGCGCGCAGTATTTT
CAWSPGQGTGAQYF
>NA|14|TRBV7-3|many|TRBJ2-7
TGTGCCAGCAGCTTAAACGAGGCCTCCTACGAGCAGTACTTC
CASSLNEASYEQYF
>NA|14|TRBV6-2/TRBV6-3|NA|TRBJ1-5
TGTGCCAGCAGCCAATCGGGGGGAGGTCAGCCCCAGCATTTT
CASSQSGGGQPQHF
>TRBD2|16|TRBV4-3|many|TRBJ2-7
TGCGCCAGCAGCCAAGTTTATAGCGGGAGCTTCTACGAGCAGTACTTC
CASSQVYSGSFYEQYF
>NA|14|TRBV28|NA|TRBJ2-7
TGTGCCAGCAGTTTGTGGCGGGATACCTACGAGCAGTACTTC
CASSLWRDTYEQYF
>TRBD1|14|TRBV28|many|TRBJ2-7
TGTGCCAGCAACCCGGGACAGGGGACCTACGAGCAGTACTTC
CASNPGQGTYEQYF
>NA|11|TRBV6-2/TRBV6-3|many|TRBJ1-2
TGTGCCAGCAGTTACGGGCGCGGCTACACCTTC
CASSYGRGYTF
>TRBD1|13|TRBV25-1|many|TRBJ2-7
TGTGCCAGTTCCAGGACAGGGATCTACGAGCAGTACTTC
CASSRTGIYEQYF
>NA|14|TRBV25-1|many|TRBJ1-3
TGTGCCAGCAGTGAACTGGAGTCTGGAAACACCATATATTTT
CASSELESGNTIYF
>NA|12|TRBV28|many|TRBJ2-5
TGTGCCAGCAGTTCCCAGGGAGAGACCCAGTACTTC
CASSSQGETQYF
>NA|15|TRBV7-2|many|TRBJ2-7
TGTGCCAGCAGCACCCGTCAGGGGGGCTCCTACGAGCAGTACTTC
CASSTRQGGSYEQYF
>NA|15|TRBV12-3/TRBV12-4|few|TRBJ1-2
TGTGCCAGCAGTCCACGGACAGTGAACCTCCCCGGCTACACCTTC
CASSPRTVNLPGYTF
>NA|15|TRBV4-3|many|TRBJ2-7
TGCGCCAGCAGCCAAGAGGGCAGGGGCGGGTACGAGCAGTACTTC
CASSQEGRGGYEQYF
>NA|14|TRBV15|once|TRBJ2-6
TGTGCCACCTCCACCGTTGGAGGGGCCAACGTCCTGACTTTC
CATSTVGGANVLTF
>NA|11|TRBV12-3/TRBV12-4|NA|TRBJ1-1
TGTGCCAGCACGCAGGGGAGTGAAGCTTTCTTT
CASTQGSEAFF
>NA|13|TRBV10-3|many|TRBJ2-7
TGTGCCATCAGGGTCACAGACGCGCACGAGCAGTACTTC
CAIRVTDAHEQYF
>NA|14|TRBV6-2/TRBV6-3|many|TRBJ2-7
TGTGCCAGCAGTGAGGGCAGGGTGCCCTACGAGCAGTACTTC
CASSEGRVPYEQYF
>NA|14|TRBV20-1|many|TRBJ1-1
TGCAGTGCTAGTATGGGGACGGTGAATGGGGAGACTTTCTTT
CSASMGTVNGETFF
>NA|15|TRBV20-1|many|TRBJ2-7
TGCAGTGCTAGAGGCCTACTCGGGACTCCGTACGAGCAGTACTTC
CSARGLLGTPYEQYF
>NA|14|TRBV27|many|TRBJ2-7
NA
CASSFGAGDGEQYF